Listed here are 17 T cell receptor beta chains from one sample, sequenced in a study of T cell repertoires in cytomegalovirus infection. Each CDR3 protein is one row after TCRdb ran MiXCR on the reads. The table includes hundreds of thousands of distinct CDR3 sequences, 24% detected once. The sample was CD8+ T cells from PBMCs. Receptors were obtained from a human donor in good health (CMV status not recorded). Some clones in this sample may be carry-over from other donors' samples.

The table lists this clonotype with a few counts. J is TRBJ2-2 and V is TRBV5-1; 9 bases are shared with TRBD2. The germline V gene has CDR1 SGHRS and CDR2 YFSETQ. CDR3 length: 16 residues. V trimming: 2 bases; J trimming: 2 bases; junction bases outside the gene matches: 4. As DNA, the CDR3 is TGCGCCAGCAGCTTCGCTAGCGGGGCTAACACCGGGGAGCTGTTTTTT. Protein sequence: CASSFASGANTGELFF.

A few counts support this clonotype. This sequence joins TRBV28 and TRBJ2-6, with unresolved D. The ends were cut back, 6 bases at V and 4 bases at J, with 10 bases in the middle. Germline CDR1 MDHEN, CDR2 SYDVKM. CDR3 length: 14 amino acids. CDR3 in DNA: TGTGCCAGCAGCCGGCAGAGGGGGGCCAACGTCCTGACTTTC. This sequence encodes CASSRQRGANVLTF.

This clonotype showed up just a few times. V usage is TRBV10-3 and J usage is TRBJ2-2; no definite D call. The germline V gene has CDR1 ENHRY and CDR2 SYGVKD. Trimming took 6 bases from V and 7 from J, leaving 12 bases between them. The CDR3 is 13 amino acids. The CDR3 spells CAIRIPTGGELFF. In DNA form, the CDR3 reads TGTGCCATCAGGATCCCGACCGGCGGGGAGCTGTTTTTT.

The chain has TRBV7-6 and TRBJ1-1, with no clear D. Germline V lookup: CDR1 SGHVS, CDR2 FNYEAQ. Trimming cost V 6 bases and J 8 bases, with 13 bases left between them. The CDR3 sequence is 12 residues long. DNA for the CDR3: TGTGCCAGCAGATCGACGGGTCGGGAAGCTTTCTTT. Translated, it gives CASRSTGREAFF. The full variable domain, with the rest looked up from reference TRBV7-6 and TRBJ1-1, is GAGVSQSPRYKVTKRGQDVALRCDPISGHVSLYWYRQALGQGPEFLTYFNYEAQQDKSGLPNDRFSAERPEGSISTLTIQRTEQRDSAMYRCASRSTGREAFFGQGTRLTVV.

Concerning this clonotype: This sequence may be a read error, since a much larger clone differs from it by one base. V usage is TRBV7-6 and J usage is TRBJ2-7, with D perhaps matching TRBD2 (7 bases). In germline, CDR1 is SGHVS, CDR2 FNYEAQ. The CDR3 has 13 residues. CDR3 in DNA: TGTGCCAACAGCCCAGGGGAGGGATACGAGCAGTACGTC. Residues: CANSPGEGYEQYV.

Comments on this clonotype: The junction and the germline gene differ at one end; a read error may be behind it. The chain joins TRBV27 to TRBJ2-7; no definite D call. The germline CDR1 and CDR2 sequences are MNHEY and SMNVEV (reference sequence). The CDR3 length is 14 residues. The CDR3 nucleotides read TGTGTCAGCAGCCCTCTGCGGTCCTCCTACGAGCAGTACTTC. Translation: CVSSPLRSSYEQYF.

The gene calls are TRBV14 and TRBJ2-7, with no clear D. The CDR3 has 13 amino acids. V gave up 1 base and J gave up 6 bases, with 10 bases separating them. The germline V gene has CDR1 SGHDN and CDR2 FVKESK. The CDR3 here is CASSQVGLGEQYV. The CDR3 DNA follows: TGTGCCAGCAGCCAAGTGGGCCTAGGCGAGCAGTACGTC.

In its sample, this clonotype was seen a few times. The chain couples TRBV4-3 to TRBJ1-5; 8 bases align to TRBD1. CDR1 LGHNA and CDR2 YSLEER come from the germline V gene. This CDR3 region has 15 residues. V was pared by 6 bases and J by 7 bases, with 11 bases of the junction left unmatched. The CDR3 loop reads CASRMDRAGKQPQHF. The CDR3, as DNA: TGCGCCAGCAGGATGGACAGGGCGGGGAAGCAGCCCCAGCATTTT.

The rearrangement uses TRBV18 and TRBJ2-7, with no clear D. V dropped 3 bases and J dropped 3 bases, with 12 bases sitting between them. CDR3 size: 14 residues. The germline gives CDR1 KGHSH, CDR2 LQKENI. CDR3: CASSPRDSGYEQYV. For the CDR3, the DNA is TGTGCCAGCTCACCGCGAGACTCTGGCTACGAGCAGTACGTC.

CDR3 residues: CSAGIAGGYNEQFF. Written as DNA, the CDR3 is TGCAGTGCTGGGATAGCGGGGGGTTACAATGAGCAGTTCTTC. V gene TRBV20-1 combines with J gene TRBJ2-1; 10 positions agree with TRBD2. This CDR3 is built from 14 residues. Unmatched junction bases numbered 5, after V lost 5 bases and J lost 4 bases. CDR1 is DFQATT and CDR2 is SNEGSKA in the germline V gene (reference sequence).

The V and J genes are TRBV4-3 and TRBJ2-1, with a weak D call TRBD2 (6 bases). There are 14 residues in the CDR3. V gave up 0 bases and J gave up 9 bases, with 12 bases separating them. CDR1 is LGHNA, CDR2 YSLEER, per germline. This chain's CDR3 is CASSQDGGKLEQFF. The CDR3 bases are TGCGCCAGCAGCCAAGACGGGGGTAAACTTGAGCAGTTCTTC.

This clonotype was seen ten or more times. The genes are TRBV7-8 and TRBJ2-1, with 10 bases matching TRBD2. Germline CDR1 and CDR2: SGHVS and FQNEAQ. J gave up 6 bases and V 3 bases, and 5 bases lay outside the gene matches. The CDR3 is made up of 15 amino acids. CDR3 amino acids: CASSFRAGGINEQFF. The CDR3 bases are TGTGCCAGCAGCTTTCGAGCGGGGGGGATCAATGAGCAGTTCTTC.

This clonotype turned up a few times. V gene TRBV7-9 combines with J gene TRBJ2-1, with TRBD2 matching 11 bases. The V and J ends lost 11 bases and 7 bases, in that order; junction bases with no gene match: 7. The CDR3 extends over 13 amino acids. Looked up from germline, CDR1 is SEHNR and CDR2 is FQNEAQ (reference sequence). CDR3 DNA sequence: TGTGCCTCCCCTAGCGGGGGGAAGAATGAGCAGTTCTTC. Protein product: CASPSGGKNEQFF. Based on the CDR3 plus reference TRBV7-9 and TRBJ2-1, the full variable domain is DTGVSQNPRHKITKRGQNVTFRCDPISEHNRLYWYRQTLGQGPEFLTYFQNEAQLEKSRLLSDRFSAERPKGSFSTLEIQRTEQGDSAMYLCASPSGGKNEQFFGPGTRLTVL.

The chain couples TRBV2 to TRBJ2-3; 8 nucleotides agree with TRBD2. After removal of 7 bases from V and 1 base from J, the junction contained 4 bases not matched to a gene. Looked up from germline, CDR1 is SNHLY and CDR2 is FYNNEI. The CDR3 consists of 14 residues. This chain's CDR3 is CASTFGGGTDTQYF. CDR3 in DNA: TGTGCCAGCACCTTCGGGGGGGGCACAGATACGCAGTATTTT.

This clonotype was recorded a few times. The rearrangement links TRBV5-1 to TRBJ2-1, with 10 bases that match TRBD2. The CDR3 has 13 residues. V was pared by 6 bases and J by 10 bases, with 7 bases of the junction left unmatched. Germline CDR1 reads SGHRS; CDR2 reads YFSETQ. The DNA of the CDR3 is TGCGCCAGCAAAATAGCGGGGGGCCTAGAGCAGTTCTTC. This sequence encodes CASKIAGGLEQFF.

A few counts support this clonotype. The rearrangement uses TRBV7-9 and TRBJ2-7, with D perhaps TRBD2 (6 bases). This CDR3 is built from 14 residues. From germline, CDR1 is SEHNR and CDR2 FQNEAQ (reference sequence). The V gene lost 4 bases and the J gene lost 3 bases, with 13 bases spanning the gap. CDR3 sequence (DNA): TGTGCCAGCAGCTCCCGGACGGGAGTCTACGAGCAGTACTTC. Protein product: CASSSRTGVYEQYF.

This clonotype was seen ten or more times. This chain links TRBV12-3 or TRBV12-4 with TRBJ2-1, with D perhaps given as TRBD1 or TRBD2 (5 bases each). This CDR3 has 15 amino acids. V was cut by 3 bases and J by 3 bases, with 12 bases left in between. The CDR3 DNA is TGTGCCAGCAGTTTCCCGGGGCAGTTCTACAATGAGCAGTTCTTC. Its protein is CASSFPGQFYNEQFF.